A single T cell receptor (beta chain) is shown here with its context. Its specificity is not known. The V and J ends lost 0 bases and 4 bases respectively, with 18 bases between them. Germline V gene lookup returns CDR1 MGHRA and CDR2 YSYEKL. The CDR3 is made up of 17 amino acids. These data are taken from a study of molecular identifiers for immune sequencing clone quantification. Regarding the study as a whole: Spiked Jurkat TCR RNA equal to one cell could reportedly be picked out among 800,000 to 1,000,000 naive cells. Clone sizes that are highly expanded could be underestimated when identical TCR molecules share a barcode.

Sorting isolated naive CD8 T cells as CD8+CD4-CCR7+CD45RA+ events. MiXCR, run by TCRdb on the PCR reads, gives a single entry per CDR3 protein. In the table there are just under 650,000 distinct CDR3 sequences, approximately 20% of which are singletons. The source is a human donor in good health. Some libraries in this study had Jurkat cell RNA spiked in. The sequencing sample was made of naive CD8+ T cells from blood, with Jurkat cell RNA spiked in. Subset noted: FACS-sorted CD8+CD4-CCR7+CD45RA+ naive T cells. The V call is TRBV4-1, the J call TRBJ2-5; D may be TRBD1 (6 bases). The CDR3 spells CASSQDLPTGRLETQYF. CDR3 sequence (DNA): TGCGCCAGCAGCCAAGACCTCCCCACAGGGAGACTAGAGACCCAGTACTTC.